This T cell receptor beta chain appears in the sequencing data of a study of T cells in Graves' hyperthyroidism and ophthalmopathy. Study conclusions and caveats: Expanded thyroid clonotypes (above 0.001) were mostly also found in blood.

In the case of this clonotype: Antigen specificity is unknown.

The CDR3 regions of TCR beta were amplified from RNA transcripts. Using the HTBI primer set, a first-round RT-PCR was run on the TCR CDR3. A single record per CDR3 protein comes from TCRdb applying MiXCR to the multiplex PCR reads. This table has about 510,000 distinct CDR3 sequences, 12% to 15% appearing once. The CDR3 runs to 19 residues. V was clipped by 6 bases and J by 1 base; unmatched bases: 11. The V gene's germline CDR1 is SEHNR and CDR2 FQNEAQ (reference sequence). For Graves' hyperthyroidism to be stable, ophthalmopathy could not progress within 18 months. Investigators excluded patients with uncontrolled infection, other autoimmune disease, pregnancy or lactation. Thyroid ultrasound, orbital computed tomography, clinical symptoms, and serum thyroxine and TRAb underpinned diagnoses.

The sequenced sample consisted of blood. The genes are TRBV7-9 and TRBJ2-1; 14 bases fit TRBD2. The receptor's source is a woman aged 35 to 49 with Graves' hyperthyroidism. The CDR3 loop is CASSSTSGRAVLSYNEQFF. For the CDR3, the DNA is TGTGCCAGCAGTTCGACTAGCGGGAGGGCCGTCTTGTCCTACAATGAGCAGTTCTTC. The full variable domain, rest sourced from reference TRBV7-9 and TRBJ2-1, is DTGVSQNPRHKITKRGQNVTFRCDPISEHNRLYWYRQTLGQGPEFLTYFQNEAQLEKSRLLSDRFSAERPKGSFSTLEIQRTEQGDSAMYLCASSSTSGRAVLSYNEQFFGPGTRLTVL.